This T cell receptor (beta chain) originates from a study of T cells after yellow fever vaccination. Production of TCR cDNA was by 5'RACE template switching, which also added a universal primer site and UMIs. TCRdb re-called the 5' RACE reads through MiXCR, storing one row per CDR3 protein. The table includes more than 450,000 distinct CDR3 sequences, just over 20% detected once. With regard to this clonotype: Its antigen is unidentified.

CDR1 is SGHRS, CDR2 YFSETQ, per germline. V was clipped by 9 bases and J by 3 bases, with 13 bases between them. CDR3 length: 13 amino acids. Whole-study results and caveats: After the booster, over 95% of CD4 and about nine tenths of CD8 primary-response clones were re-detected.

The receptor was isolated from a young man who received the YFV17D yellow fever vaccine. The chain carries TRBV5-1 and TRBJ2-1, with TRBD1 as a possible D gene (5 bases). Sequenced material: PBMCs, taken roughly 23 days after the first yellow fever vaccination. Written as DNA, the CDR3 is TGCGCCACCCAGGGAATCGACTACAATGAGCAGTTCTTC. It specifies CATQGIDYNEQFF. Together with reference TRBV5-1 and TRBJ2-1, the CDR3 gives the full variable domain: KAGVTQTPRYLIKTRGQQVTLSCSPISGHRSVSWYQQTPGQGLQFLFEYFSETQRNKGNFPGRFSGRQFSNSRSEMNVSTLELGDSALYLCATQGIDYNEQFFGPGTRLTVL.